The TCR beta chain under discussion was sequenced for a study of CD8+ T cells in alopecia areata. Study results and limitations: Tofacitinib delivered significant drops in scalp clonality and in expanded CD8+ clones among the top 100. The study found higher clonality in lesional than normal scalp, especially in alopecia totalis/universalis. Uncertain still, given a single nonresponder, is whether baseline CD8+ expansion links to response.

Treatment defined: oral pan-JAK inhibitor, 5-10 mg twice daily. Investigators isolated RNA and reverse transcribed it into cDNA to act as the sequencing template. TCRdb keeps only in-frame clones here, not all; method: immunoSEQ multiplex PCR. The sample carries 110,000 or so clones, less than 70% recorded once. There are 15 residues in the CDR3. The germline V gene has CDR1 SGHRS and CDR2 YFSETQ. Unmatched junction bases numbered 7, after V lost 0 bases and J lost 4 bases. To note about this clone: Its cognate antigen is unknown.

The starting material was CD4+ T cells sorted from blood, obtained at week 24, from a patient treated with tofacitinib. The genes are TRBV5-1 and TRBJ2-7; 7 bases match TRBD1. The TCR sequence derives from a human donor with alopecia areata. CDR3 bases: TGCGCCAGCAGCTTGGTGGCAGGGGGACGTTACGAGCAGTACTTC. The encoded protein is CASSLVAGGRYEQYF.